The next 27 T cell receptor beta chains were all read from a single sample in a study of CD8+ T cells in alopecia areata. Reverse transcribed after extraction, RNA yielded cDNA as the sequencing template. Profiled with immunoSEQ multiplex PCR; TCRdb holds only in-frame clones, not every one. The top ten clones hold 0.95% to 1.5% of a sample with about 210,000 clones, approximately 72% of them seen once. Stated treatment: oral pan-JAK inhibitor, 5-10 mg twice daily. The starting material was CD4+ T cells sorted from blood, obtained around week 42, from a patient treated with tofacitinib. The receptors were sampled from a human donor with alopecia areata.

CDR3 DNA sequence: TGTGCCAGCAGCGTCGAGGGACGACATCAGCCCCAGCATTTT. It yields the protein CASSVEGRHQPQHF. The V call is TRBV7-2, the J call TRBJ1-5; tentative D call: TRBD1 (5 bases). This CDR3 has 14 residues. CDR1 SGHTA and CDR2 FQGNSA come from the germline V gene. Trimming stripped 5 bases from V and 5 bases from J, with 13 bases between.

CDR3 nucleotide sequence: TGTGCCAGCAGTGTGACAGGGAGTGGAAACACCATATATTTT. This translates into CASSVTGSGNTIYF. V usage is TRBV25-1 and J usage is TRBJ1-3; 7 nucleotides match TRBD1. The length of the CDR3 is 14 residues. V trimming: 4 bases; J trimming: 3 bases; junction bases outside the gene matches: 3. Germline V CDR1 and CDR2: MGHDK, SYGVNS.

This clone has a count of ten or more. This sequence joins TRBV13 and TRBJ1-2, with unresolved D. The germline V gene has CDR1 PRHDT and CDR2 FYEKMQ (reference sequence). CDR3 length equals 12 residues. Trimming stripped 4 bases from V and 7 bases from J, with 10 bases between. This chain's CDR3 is CASSSDIRGYTF. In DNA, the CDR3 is TGTGCCAGCAGCTCCGATATACGTGGCTACACCTTC.

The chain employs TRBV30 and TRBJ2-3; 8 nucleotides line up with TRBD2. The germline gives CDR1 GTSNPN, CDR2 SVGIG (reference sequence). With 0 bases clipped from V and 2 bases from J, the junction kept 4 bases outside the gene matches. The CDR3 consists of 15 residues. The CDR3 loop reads CAWSVAGGVTDTQYF. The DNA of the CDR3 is TGTGCCTGGAGTGTTGCGGGGGGCGTCACAGATACGCAGTATTTT. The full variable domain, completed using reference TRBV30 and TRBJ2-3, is SQTIHQWPATLVQPVGSPLSLECTVEGTSNPNLYWYRQAAGRGLQLLFYSVGIGQISSEVPQNLSASRPQDRQFILSSKKLLLSDSGFYLCAWSVAGGVTDTQYFGPGTRLTVL.

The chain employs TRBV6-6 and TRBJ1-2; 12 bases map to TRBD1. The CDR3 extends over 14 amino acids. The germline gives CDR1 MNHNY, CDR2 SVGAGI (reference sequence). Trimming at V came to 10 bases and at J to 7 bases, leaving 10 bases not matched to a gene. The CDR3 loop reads CATKGQGASGGYTF. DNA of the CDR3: TGTGCCACCAAGGGACAGGGGGCGAGCGGTGGCTACACCTTC.

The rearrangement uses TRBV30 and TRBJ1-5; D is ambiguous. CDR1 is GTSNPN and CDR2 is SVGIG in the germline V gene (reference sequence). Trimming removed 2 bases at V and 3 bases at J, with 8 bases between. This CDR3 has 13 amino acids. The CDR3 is CAWSPGNNQPQHF. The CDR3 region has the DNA TGTGCCTGGAGTCCGGGCAACAATCAGCCCCAGCATTTT.

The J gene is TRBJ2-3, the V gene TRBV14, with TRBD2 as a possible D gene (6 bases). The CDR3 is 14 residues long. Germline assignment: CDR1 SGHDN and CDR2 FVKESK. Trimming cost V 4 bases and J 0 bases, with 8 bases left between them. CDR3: CASSRTTSTDTQYF. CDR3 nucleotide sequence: TGTGCCAGCAGCCGGACTACCAGCACAGATACGCAGTATTTT.

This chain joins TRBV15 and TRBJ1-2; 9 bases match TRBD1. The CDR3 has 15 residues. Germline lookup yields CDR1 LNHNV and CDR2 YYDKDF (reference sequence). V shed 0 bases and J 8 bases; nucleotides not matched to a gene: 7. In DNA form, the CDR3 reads TGTGCCACCAGCAGAGATATTGGGACAGGGTCGGGCTACACCTTC. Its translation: CATSRDIGTGSGYTF.

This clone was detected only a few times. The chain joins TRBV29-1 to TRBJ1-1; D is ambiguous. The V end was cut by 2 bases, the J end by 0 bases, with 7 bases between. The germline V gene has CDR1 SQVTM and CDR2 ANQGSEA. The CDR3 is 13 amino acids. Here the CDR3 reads CSVERMLNTEAFF. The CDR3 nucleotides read TGCAGCGTTGAACGGATGCTGAACACTGAAGCTTTCTTT. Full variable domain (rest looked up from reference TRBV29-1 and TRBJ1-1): SAVISQKPSRDICQRGTSLTIQCQVDSQVTMMFWYRQQPGQSLTLIATANQGSEATYESGFVIDKFPISRPNLTFSTLTVSNMSPEDSSIYLCSVERMLNTEAFFGQGTRLTVV.

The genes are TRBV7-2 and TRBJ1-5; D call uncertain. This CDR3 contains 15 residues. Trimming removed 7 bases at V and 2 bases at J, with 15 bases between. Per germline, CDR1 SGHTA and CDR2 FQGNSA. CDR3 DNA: TGTGCCAGCACCTCGGGAGTAAGGGGCAATCAGCCCCAGCATTTT. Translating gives CASTSGVRGNQPQHF. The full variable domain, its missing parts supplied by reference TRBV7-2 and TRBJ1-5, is GAGVSQSPSNKVTEKGKDVELRCDPISGHTALYWYRQSLGQGLEFLIYFQGNSAPDKSGLPSDRFSAERTGGSVSTLTIQRTQQEDSAVYLCASTSGVRGNQPQHFGDGTRLSIL.

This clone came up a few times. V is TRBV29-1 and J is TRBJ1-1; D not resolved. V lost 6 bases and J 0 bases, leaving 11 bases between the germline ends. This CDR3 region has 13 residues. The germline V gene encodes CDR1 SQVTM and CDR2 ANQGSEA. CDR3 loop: CSVTVGVNTEAFF. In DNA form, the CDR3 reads TGCAGCGTCACCGTCGGGGTGAACACTGAAGCTTTCTTT. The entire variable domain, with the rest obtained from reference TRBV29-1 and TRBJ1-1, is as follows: SAVISQKPSRDICQRGTSLTIQCQVDSQVTMMFWYRQQPGQSLTLIATANQGSEATYESGFVIDKFPISRPNLTFSTLTVSNMSPEDSSIYLCSVTVGVNTEAFFGQGTRLTVV.

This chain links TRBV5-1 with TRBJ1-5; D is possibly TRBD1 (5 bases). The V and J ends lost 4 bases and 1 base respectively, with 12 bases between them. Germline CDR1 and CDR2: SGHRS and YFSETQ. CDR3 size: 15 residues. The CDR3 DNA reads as TGCGCCAGCAGCGAGGGACCGCTAAGCAATCAGCCCCAGCATTTT. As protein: CASSEGPLSNQPQHF.

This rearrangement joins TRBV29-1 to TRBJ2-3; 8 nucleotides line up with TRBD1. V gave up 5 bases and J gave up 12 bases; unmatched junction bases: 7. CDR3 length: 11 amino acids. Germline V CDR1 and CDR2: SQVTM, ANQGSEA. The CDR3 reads CSVQNRGEQYF. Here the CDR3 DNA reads TGCAGCGTTCAGAACAGGGGGGAACAGTATTTT.

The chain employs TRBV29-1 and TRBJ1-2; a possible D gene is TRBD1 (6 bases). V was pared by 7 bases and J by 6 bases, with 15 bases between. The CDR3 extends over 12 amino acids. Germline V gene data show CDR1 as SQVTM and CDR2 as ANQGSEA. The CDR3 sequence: CSALGQRDGYTF. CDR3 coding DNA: TGCAGCGCCCTAGGACAGCGCGATGGCTACACCTTC.

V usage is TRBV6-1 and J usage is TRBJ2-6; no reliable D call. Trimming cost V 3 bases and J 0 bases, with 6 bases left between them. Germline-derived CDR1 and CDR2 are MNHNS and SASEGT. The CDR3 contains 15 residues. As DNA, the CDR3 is TGTGCCAGCAGTGACGGCAGCTCTGGGGCCAACGTCCTGACTTTC. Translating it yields CASSDGSSGANVLTF.

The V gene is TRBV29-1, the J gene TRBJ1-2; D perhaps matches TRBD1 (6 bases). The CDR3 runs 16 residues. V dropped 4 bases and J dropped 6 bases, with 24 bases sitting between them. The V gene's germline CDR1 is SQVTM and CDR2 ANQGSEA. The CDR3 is CSVGTFHGQSSHGYTF. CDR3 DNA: TGCAGCGTTGGGACCTTTCACGGACAGAGTAGTCATGGCTACACCTTC.

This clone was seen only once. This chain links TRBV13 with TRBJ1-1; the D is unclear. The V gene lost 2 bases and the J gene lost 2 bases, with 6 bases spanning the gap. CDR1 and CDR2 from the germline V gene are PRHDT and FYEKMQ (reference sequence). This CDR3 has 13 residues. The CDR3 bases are TGTGCCAGCAGCTTATGGGTTAACACTGAAGCTTTCTTT. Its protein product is CASSLWVNTEAFF.

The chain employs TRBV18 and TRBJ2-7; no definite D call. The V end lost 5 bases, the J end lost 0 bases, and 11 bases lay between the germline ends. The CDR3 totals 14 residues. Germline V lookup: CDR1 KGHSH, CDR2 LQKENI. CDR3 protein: CASSSRKFSYEQYF. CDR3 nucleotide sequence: TGTGCCAGCTCATCCCGTAAATTCTCCTACGAGCAGTACTTC.

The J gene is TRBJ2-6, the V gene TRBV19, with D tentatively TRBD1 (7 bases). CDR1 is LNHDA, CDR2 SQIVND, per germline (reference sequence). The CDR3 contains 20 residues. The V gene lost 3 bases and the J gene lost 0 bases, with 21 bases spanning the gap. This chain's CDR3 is CASSIRQSGGNHSGANVLTF. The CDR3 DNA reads TGTGCCAGTAGTATCCGGCAATCAGGGGGGAACCACTCTGGGGCCAACGTCCTGACTTTC.

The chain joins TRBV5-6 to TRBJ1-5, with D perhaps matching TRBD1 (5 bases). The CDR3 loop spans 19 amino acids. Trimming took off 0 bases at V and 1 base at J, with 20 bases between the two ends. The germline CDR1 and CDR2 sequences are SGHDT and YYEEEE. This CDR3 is CASSLGRSWRGVSNQPQHF. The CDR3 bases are TGTGCCAGCAGCTTGGGGCGGAGCTGGCGGGGCGTGAGCAATCAGCCCCAGCATTTT.

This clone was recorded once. The CDR3 loop is CASSPGDGYTF. In DNA, the CDR3 is TGTGCCAGCAGCCCGGGCGATGGCTACACCTTC. The chain uses TRBV11-2 and TRBJ1-2; D ambiguous. Trimming took off 5 bases at V and 6 bases at J, with 7 bases between the two ends. Germline-derived CDR1 and CDR2 are SGHAT and FQNNGV. The CDR3 length is 11 residues.

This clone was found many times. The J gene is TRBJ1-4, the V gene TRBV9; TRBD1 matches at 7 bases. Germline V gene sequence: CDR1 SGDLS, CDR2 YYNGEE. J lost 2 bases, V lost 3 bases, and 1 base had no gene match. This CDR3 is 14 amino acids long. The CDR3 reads CASSATGTNEKLFF. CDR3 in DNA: TGTGCCAGCAGCGCGACAGGGACTAATGAAAAACTGTTTTTT.

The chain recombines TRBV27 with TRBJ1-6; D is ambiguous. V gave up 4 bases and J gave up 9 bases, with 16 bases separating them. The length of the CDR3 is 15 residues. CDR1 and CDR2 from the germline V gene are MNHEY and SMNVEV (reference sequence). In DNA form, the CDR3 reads TGTGCCAGCAGTTCCGAGTCTCTCTGGGGTTCACCCCTCCACTTT. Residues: CASSSESLWGSPLHF.

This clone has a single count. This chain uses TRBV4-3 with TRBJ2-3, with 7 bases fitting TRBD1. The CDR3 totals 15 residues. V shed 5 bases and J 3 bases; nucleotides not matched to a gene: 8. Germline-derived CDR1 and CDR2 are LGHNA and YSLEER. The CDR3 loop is CASSGQTGLTDTQYF. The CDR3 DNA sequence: TGCGCCAGCAGCGGTCAGACAGGGTTAACAGATACGCAGTATTTT.

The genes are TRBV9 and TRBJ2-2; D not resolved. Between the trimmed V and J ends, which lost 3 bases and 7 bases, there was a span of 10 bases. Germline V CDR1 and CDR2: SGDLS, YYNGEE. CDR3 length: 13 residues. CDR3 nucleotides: TGTGCCAGCAGCGGCAGTGTGGGCGGGGAGCTGTTTTTT. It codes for CASSGSVGGELFF.

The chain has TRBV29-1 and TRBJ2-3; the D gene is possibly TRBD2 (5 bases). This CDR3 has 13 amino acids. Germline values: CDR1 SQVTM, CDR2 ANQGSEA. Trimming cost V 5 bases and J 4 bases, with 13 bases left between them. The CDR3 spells CSVQIGDPDTQYF. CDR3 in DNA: TGCAGCGTTCAAATCGGGGATCCAGATACGCAGTATTTT.

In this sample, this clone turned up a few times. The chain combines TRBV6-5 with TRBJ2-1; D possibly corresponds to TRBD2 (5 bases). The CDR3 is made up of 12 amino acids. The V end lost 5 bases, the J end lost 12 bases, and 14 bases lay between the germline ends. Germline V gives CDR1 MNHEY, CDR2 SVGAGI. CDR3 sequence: CASSDGLGRQFF. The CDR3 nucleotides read TGTGCCAGCAGTGACGGGCTAGGGAGGCAGTTCTTC.